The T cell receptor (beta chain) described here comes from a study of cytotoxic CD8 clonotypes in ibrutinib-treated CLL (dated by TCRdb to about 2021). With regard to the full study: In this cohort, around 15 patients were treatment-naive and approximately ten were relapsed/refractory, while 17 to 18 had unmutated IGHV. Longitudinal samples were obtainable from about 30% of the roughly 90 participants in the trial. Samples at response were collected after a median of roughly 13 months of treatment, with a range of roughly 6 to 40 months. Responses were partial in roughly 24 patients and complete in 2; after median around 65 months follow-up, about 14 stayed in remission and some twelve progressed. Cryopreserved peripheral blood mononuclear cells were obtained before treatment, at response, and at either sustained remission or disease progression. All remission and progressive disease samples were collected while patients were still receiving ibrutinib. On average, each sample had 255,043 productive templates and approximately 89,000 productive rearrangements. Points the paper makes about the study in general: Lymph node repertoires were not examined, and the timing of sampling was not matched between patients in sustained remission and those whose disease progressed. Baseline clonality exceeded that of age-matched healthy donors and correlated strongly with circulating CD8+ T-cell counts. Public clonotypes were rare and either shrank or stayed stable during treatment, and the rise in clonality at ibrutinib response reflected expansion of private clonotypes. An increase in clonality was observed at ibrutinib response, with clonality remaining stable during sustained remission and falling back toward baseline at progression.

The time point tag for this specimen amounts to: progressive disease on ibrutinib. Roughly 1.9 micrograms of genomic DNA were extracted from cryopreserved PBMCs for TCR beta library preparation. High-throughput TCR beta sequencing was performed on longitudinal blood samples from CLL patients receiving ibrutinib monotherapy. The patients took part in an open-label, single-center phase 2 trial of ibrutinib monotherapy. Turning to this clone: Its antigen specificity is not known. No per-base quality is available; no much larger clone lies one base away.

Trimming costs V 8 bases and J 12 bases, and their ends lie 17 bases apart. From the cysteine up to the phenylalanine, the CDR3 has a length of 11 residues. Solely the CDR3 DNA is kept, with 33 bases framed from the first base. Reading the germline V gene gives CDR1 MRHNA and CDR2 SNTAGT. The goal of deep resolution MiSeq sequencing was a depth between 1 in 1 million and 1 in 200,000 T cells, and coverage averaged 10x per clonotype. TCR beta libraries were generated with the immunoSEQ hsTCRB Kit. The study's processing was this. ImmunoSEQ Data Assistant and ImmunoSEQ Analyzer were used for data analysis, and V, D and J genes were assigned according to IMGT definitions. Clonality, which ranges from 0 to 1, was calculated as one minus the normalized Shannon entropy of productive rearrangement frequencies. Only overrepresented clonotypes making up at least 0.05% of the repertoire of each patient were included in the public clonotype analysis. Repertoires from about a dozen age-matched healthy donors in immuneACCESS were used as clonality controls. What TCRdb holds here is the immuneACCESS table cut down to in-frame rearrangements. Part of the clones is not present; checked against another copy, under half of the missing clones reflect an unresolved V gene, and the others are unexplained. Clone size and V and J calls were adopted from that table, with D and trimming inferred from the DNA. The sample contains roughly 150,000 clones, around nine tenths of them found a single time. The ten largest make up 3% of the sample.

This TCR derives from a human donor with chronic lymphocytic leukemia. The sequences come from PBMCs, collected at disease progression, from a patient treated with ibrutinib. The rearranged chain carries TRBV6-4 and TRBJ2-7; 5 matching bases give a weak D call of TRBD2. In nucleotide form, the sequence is TGTGCCAGCTACCCGACCCACGAGGGGTACTTC. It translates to CASYPTHEGYF.